This T cell receptor beta chain is drawn from a study of CD8 T cells in Susac syndrome. A single count supports this clonotype. V dropped 0 bases and J dropped 5 bases, with 16 bases sitting between them. The length of the CDR3 is 16 residues. From germline, CDR1 is MNHNY and CDR2 SVGAGI (reference sequence). From blood CD8+ and CD4+ T cells, TCR beta sequences were generated. About 0.5 to 1 ug RNA was reverse transcribed with random hexamers. Amplification of TCR beta CDR3 across 54 Vbeta and 13 Jbeta was performed with immunoSEQ multiplex PCR. TCRdb reprocessed the immunoSEQ multiplex PCR reads via MiXCR and lists one record per CDR3 protein. Of about 250,000 distinct CDR3 sequences in the sample, just under 95% are singletons; the top ten hold approximately 0.07%.

The V call is TRBV6-6, the J call TRBJ1-1; D might be TRBD1 (5 bases). This sequence originates from a human donor with multiple sclerosis. The sequenced material came from CD4+ T cells from PBMCs. CDR3: CASSYSTPGGGTEAFF. The CDR3 nucleotides read TGTGCCAGCAGTTACTCGACGCCGGGGGGTGGGACTGAAGCTTTCTTT.